The rows below give T cell receptor beta chains drawn from one sample of a study of OX40 agonist ivuxolimab in advanced cancers. Using immunoSEQ multiplex PCR, the repertoire was profiled, and TCRdb retains in-frame clones only, with some absent. Of approximately 70,000 clones in the sample, about 80% are singletons; the top ten hold under 1.5%. The starting material was CD4+ or CD8+ T cells sorted from blood, obtained in a trial of the OX40 agonist ivuxolimab. These receptor sequences come from an adult with an advanced solid tumor such as melanoma, head and neck, liver or kidney cancer. Both conserved end residues are part of each CDR3. A D gene is named only where the DNA matches it firmly. Expanded clones get a size class; other rows say once, few or many, or leave the size out.

V	size	D	J	DNA	CDR3
TRBV5-1	-	-	TRBJ2-7	TGCGCCAGCAGCCAAGTGTCTGGACTTAACTACGAGCAGTACTTC	CASSQVSGLNYEQYF
TRBV6-5	-	-	TRBJ2-7	TGTGCCACCGAGGAGCCGCGTGTAAGAGAGCAGTACTTC	CATEEPRVREQYF
TRBV11-2	-	TRBD1	TRBJ1-5	TGTGCCAGCAGCTCGGACAGGGGGCAACAGCCCCAGCATTTT	CASSSDRGQQPQHF
TRBV19	-	-	TRBJ1-2	TGTGCCCCCCAAGGGACCGTCCGCTACACCTTC	CAPQGTVRYTF
TRBV5-1	-	-	TRBJ1-5	TGCGCCAGCAGCTTGGCGGGTGGGAATCAGCCCCAGCATTTT	CASSLAGGNQPQHF
TRBV18	few	-	TRBJ1-2	TGTGCCAGCTCACCAGCCGTGACGGGAGGAGGCTACACCTTC	CASSPAVTGGGYTF
TRBV5-1	-	TRBD2	TRBJ2-1	TGCGCCAGCAGGAGCGGGGGCGGATCCTACAATGAGCAGTTCTTC	CASRSGGGSYNEQFF
TRBV6-5	-	-	TRBJ1-4	TGTGCCAGCAGTCGGACGTCTAATGAAAAACTGTTTTTT	CASSRTSNEKLFF
TRBV2	-	TRBD2	TRBJ2-5	TGTGCCAGCGGGAGGGACTACCAAGAGACCCAGTACTTC	CASGRDYQETQYF
TRBV7-5	-	-	TRBJ1-2	TGTGTCAGAAGCTCCCACAGGGGTTTCTATGGCTACACCTTC	CVRSSHRGFYGYTF
TRBV6-5	few	-	TRBJ1-4	TGTGCCAGCAGCCAGTACGGCGGTGAAAAACTGTTTTTT	CASSQYGGEKLFF
TRBV9	-	-	TRBJ2-7	TGTGCCAGCAGCGTCGCAGGGCGTGGGGTGCAGTACTTC	CASSVAGRGVQYF
TRBV5-1	-	TRBD1	TRBJ2-1	TGCGCCAGCAGCCGGAATGGACAGGGGGCAGGGAATGAGCAGTTCTTC	CASSRNGQGAGNEQFF
TRBV6-1	-	-	TRBJ1-6	TGTGCCAGCAGGACAGGTGTAGAAAGTTCACCCCTCCACTTT	CASRTGVESSPLHF
TRBV5-1	-	TRBD1	TRBJ2-5	TGCGCCAGCAACCCTACCGGGACAGGGGGTGAGCAGTACTTC	CASNPTGTGGEQYF
TRBV9	few	TRBD1	TRBJ1-3	TGTGCCAGCAGCGTAGTGTCAGGGGGCCGGGGAAACACCATATATTTT	CASSVVSGGRGNTIYF
TRBV7-7	few	TRBD2	TRBJ2-1	TGTGCCAGCAGCCCTAGCGGGGGGAAAAGCTCCTACAATGAGCAGTTCTTC	CASSPSGGKSSYNEQFF
TRBV5-6	-	TRBD2	TRBJ2-1	TGTGCCAGCAGCATCCGAGCTGGCGGGGGGTACAATGAGCAGTTCTTC	CASSIRAGGGYNEQFF
TRBV10-3	-	-	TRBJ1-2	TGTGCCATCAGTGAGACCAGCTATGGCTACACCTTC	CAISETSYGYTF
TRBV13	-	-	TRBJ2-5	TGTGCCAGCAGCTTAGTCCAGGGTCGATTGGTGGAGACCCAGTACTTC	CASSLVQGRLVETQYF
TRBV6-6	once	-	TRBJ2-7	TGTGCCAGCAGTGAGGGGACCTACGAGCAGTACTTC	CASSEGTYEQYF
TRBV2	-	-	TRBJ1-6	TGTGCCAGCAGAGGTACAGGGTTTAATTCGCGTAATTCACCCCTCCACTTT	CASRGTGFNSRNSPLHF
TRBV2	-	-	TRBJ2-7	TGTGCCAGCGGACAACAGGGATACTCCTACGAGCAGTACTTC	CASGQQGYSYEQYF
TRBV6-5	-	-	TRBJ1-4	TGTGCCAGCAGTTACTCCGGCGCCGGACATGAAAAACTGTTTTTT	CASSYSGAGHEKLFF
TRBV7-2	once	-	TRBJ2-2	TGTGCCAGCAGCTTAGGCGGCGGGGTTAACACCGGGGAGCTGTTTTTT	CASSLGGGVNTGELFF
TRBV6-5	-	-	TRBJ1-2	TGTGCCAGCAGTTACTTATCTACGCAAAACTATGGCTACACCTTC	CASSYLSTQNYGYTF
TRBV11-2	-	TRBD2	TRBJ2-1	TGTGCCAGCAGCTTGGGTACACTCGCTAGCGGGGGGAACGATGAGCAGTTCTTC	CASSLGTLASGGNDEQFF
TRBV9	-	-	TRBJ2-7	TGTGCCAGCAGCAGCGCCCCTCCCAGCTACGAGCAGTACTTC	CASSSAPPSYEQYF
TRBV2	-	TRBD1	TRBJ2-7	TGTGCCAGCAGTTTCGGGACAGGGAGTGGCGAGCAGTACTTC	CASSFGTGSGEQYF
TRBV7-6	medium-sized	TRBD2	TRBJ2-3	TGTGCCAGCAGCTTAGTGCGGGGGAGGACAGATACGCAGTATTTT	CASSLVRGRTDTQYF
TRBV27	-	-	TRBJ1-2	TGTGCCAGCAGTTCGGTGACGGACCACTATGGCTACACCTTC	CASSSVTDHYGYTF
TRBV5-4	-	-	TRBJ1-5	TGTGCCAGCAGACAATCTCGGATTTATAGCAATCAGCCCCAGCATTTT	CASRQSRIYSNQPQHF
TRBV5-6	-	-	TRBJ2-3	TGTGCCAGCAGCTACACAGATACGCAGTATTTT	CASSYTDTQYF
TRBV30	once	-	TRBJ1-2	TGTGCCTGGAGTGTACTGCCAGTTGCGGATGGCTACACCTTC	CAWSVLPVADGYTF
TRBV6-5	-	-	TRBJ1-1	TGTGCCAACCGCCCCCTCACTGAAGCTTTCTTT	CANRPLTEAFF
TRBV18	-	TRBD1	TRBJ2-7	TGTGCCAGCTCACCTACCACAGGGGGGCGCGAGCAGTACTTC	CASSPTTGGREQYF
TRBV10-1	-	-	TRBJ1-1	TGCGCCAGGAGGGTGTATAGGGGATGGGCCACTGAAGCTTTCTTT	CARRVYRGWATEAFF